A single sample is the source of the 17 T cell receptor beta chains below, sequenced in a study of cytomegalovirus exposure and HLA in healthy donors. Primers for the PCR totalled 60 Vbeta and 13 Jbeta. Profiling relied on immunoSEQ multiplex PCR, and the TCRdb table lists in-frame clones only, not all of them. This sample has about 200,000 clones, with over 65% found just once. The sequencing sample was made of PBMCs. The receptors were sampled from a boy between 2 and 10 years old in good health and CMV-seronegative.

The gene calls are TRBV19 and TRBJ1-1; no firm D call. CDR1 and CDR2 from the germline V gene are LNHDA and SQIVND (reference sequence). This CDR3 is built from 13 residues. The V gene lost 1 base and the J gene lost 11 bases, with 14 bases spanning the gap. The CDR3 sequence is CASSIGLLNVAFF. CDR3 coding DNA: TGTGCCAGTAGTATAGGATTACTCAATGTTGCTTTCTTT.

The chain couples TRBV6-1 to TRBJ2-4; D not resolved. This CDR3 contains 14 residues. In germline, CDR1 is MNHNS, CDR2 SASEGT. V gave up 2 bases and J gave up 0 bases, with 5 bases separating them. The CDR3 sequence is CASSERLAKNIQYF. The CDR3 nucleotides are TGTGCCAGCAGTGAACGGTTAGCCAAAAACATTCAGTACTTC.

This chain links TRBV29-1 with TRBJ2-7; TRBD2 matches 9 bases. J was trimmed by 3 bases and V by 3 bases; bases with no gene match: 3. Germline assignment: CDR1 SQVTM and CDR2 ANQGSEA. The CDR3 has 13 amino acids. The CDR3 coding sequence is TGCAGCGTTGAGGCTAGCGGGGACTACGAGCAGTACTTC. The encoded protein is CSVEASGDYEQYF.

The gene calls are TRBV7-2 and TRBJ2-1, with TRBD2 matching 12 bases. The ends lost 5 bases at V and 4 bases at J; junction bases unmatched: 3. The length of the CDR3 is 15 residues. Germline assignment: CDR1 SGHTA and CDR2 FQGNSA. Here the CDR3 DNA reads TGTGCCAGCAGCCCCCTAGCGGGGGGGTACAATGAGCAGTTCTTC. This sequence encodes CASSPLAGGYNEQFF.

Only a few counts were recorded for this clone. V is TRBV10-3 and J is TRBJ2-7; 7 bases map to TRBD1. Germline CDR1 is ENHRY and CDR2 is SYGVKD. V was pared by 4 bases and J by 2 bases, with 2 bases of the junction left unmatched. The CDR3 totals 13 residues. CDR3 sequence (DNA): TGTGCCATCAGTGGGACAGGAGCCTACGAGCAGTACTTC. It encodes CAISGTGAYEQYF.

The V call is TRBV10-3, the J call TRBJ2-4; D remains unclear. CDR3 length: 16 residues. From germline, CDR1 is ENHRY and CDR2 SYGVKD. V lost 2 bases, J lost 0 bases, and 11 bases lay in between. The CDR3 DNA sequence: TGTGCCATCAGTGAGACAGTCTCTCTAGCCAAAAACATTCAGTACTTC. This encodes CAISETVSLAKNIQYF.

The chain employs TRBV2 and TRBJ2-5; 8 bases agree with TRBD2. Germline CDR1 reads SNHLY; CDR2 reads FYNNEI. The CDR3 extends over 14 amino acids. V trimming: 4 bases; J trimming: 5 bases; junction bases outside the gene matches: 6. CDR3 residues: CASSVGGVVETQYF. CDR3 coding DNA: TGTGCCAGCAGTGTCGGGGGGGTTGTTGAGACCCAGTACTTC. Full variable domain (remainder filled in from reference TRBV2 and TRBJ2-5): EPEVTQTPSHQVTQMGQEVILRCVPISNHLYFYWYRQILGQKVEFLVSFYNNEISEKSEIFDDQFSVERPDGSNFTLKIRSTKLEDSAMYFCASSVGGVVETQYFGPGTRLLVL.

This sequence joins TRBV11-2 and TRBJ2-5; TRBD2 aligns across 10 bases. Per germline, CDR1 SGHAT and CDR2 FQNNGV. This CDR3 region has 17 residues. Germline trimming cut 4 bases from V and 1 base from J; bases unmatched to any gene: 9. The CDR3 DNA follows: TGTGCCAGCAGCTCCCGGCGTAGCGGGGGGCGCCAAGAGACCCAGTACTTC. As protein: CASSSRRSGGRQETQYF.

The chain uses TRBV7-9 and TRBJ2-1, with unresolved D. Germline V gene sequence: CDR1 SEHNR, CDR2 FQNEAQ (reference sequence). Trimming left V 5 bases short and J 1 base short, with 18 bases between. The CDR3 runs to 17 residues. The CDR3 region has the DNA TGTGCCAGCAGCCCACTACTGTCCTCTAAGTCCTACAATGAGCAGTTCTTC. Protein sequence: CASSPLLSSKSYNEQFF.

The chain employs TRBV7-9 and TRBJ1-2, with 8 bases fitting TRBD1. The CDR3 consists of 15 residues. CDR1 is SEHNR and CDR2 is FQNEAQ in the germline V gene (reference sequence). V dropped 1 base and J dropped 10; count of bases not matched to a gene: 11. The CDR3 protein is CASSLEPDRAIHYTF. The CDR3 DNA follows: TGTGCCAGCAGCTTAGAGCCGGACAGGGCTATTCACTACACCTTC.

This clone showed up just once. The CDR3 DNA reads as TGTGCCAGCAGCTCGACTAGCGGGGGGGCTTACGAGCAGTACTTC. Its protein is CASSSTSGGAYEQYF. The chain uses TRBV5-4 and TRBJ2-7, with TRBD2 matching 14 bases. Per the germline V gene, CDR1 is SGHNT and CDR2 is YYREEE (reference sequence). The CDR3 contains 15 residues. V dropped 3 bases and J dropped 4; count of bases not matched to a gene: 3.

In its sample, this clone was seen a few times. The CDR3, as DNA: TGTGCCAGCAGCTTTCATTCCCCCCCGAGGGGGAAAAAGACAGATACGCAGTATTTT. It encodes CASSFHSPPRGKKTDTQYF. This chain joins TRBV11-2 and TRBJ2-3; weak D call: TRBD1 (6 bases). This CDR3 spans 19 amino acids. Germline V gene lookup returns CDR1 SGHAT and CDR2 FQNNGV. V was pared by 3 bases and J by 3 bases, with 25 bases between.

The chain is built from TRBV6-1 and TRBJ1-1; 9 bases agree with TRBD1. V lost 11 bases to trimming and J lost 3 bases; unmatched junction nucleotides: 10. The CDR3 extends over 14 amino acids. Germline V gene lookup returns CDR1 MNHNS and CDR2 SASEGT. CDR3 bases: TGTGCCGGAAAGACCGGGACAGGGTACACTGAAGCTTTCTTT. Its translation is CAGKTGTGYTEAFF.

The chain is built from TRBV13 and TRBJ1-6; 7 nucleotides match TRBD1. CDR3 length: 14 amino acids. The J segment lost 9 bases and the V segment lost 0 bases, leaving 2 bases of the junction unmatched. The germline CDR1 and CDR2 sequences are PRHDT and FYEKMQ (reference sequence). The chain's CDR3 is CASSLGQGTSPLHF. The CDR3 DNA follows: TGTGCCAGCAGCTTAGGACAGGGGACTTCACCCCTCCACTTT.

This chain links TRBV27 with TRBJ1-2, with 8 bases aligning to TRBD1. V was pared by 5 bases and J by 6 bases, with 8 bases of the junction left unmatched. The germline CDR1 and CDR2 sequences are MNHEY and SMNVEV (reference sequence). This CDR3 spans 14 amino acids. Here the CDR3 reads CASSTTTGVHGYTF. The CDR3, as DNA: TGTGCCAGCAGTACCACGACAGGGGTTCATGGCTACACCTTC.

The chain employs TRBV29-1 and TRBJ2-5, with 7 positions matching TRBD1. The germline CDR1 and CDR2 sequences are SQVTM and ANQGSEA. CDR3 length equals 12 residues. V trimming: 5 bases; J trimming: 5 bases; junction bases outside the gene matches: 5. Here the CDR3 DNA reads TGCAGCGTTCGACAGGGTTGGGAGACCCAGTACTTC. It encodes CSVRQGWETQYF.

The CDR3 spells CASSLASRLTDTQYF. The CDR3 DNA sequence: TGCGCCAGCAGCTTGGCTAGCAGGCTCACAGATACGCAGTATTTT. This chain uses TRBV5-1 with TRBJ2-3; D possibly corresponds to TRBD2 (5 bases). V was shortened by 0 bases and J by 2 bases, with 10 bases between the two germline ends. There are 15 residues in the CDR3. The V gene's germline CDR1 is SGHRS and CDR2 YFSETQ.